Shown below are 20 T cell receptor beta chains from a single sample sequenced in a study of T cell responses to AZD1222 COVID-19 vaccine (dated by TCRdb to the early 2020s). Library preparation used the immunoSEQ multiplex PCR assay. Drawn from immuneACCESS, this table holds only the in-frame rearrangements with V and J called that TCRdb kept. Clones are partly lost; checked studies trace under half to an unresolved V gene and leave the rest unexplained. This sample is represented by fewer than 65,000 clones; around four fifths of them were singletons. The ten most abundant clones make up roughly 10% of the sample. This sample's time point label indicates: baseline before first vaccination. Source: peripheral blood, taken on day 0 of AZD1222 vaccination. Receptor source: an adult in good health.

This clone was counted a few times. In DNA form, the CDR3 reads TGTGCCAGCAGTCGCCTTTGGGGGGACGACTATGGCTACACCTTC. Amino acids: CASSRLWGDDYGYTF. The gene calls are TRBV27 and TRBJ1-2; D is perhaps TRBD1 (5 bases). This CDR3 is built from 15 residues. Trimming took off 5 bases at V and 3 bases at J, with 16 bases between the two ends. Germline loops: CDR1 MNHEY, CDR2 SMNVEV (reference sequence).

The chain couples TRBV7-2 to TRBJ1-1; D perhaps matches TRBD1 (5 bases). V lost 0 bases, J lost 1 base, and 9 bases lay in between. Germline loops: CDR1 SGHTA, CDR2 FQGNSA. This CDR3 is 15 amino acids long. The CDR3 DNA follows: TGTGCCAGCAGCTTAGCCCTCACAGGGAACACTGAAGCTTTCTTT. This sequence encodes CASSLALTGNTEAFF.

The rearrangement joins TRBV7-9 to TRBJ2-3; possibly TRBD2 for D (7 bases). CDR1 is SEHNR and CDR2 is FQNEAQ in the germline V gene (reference sequence). The CDR3 covers 14 residues. V was shortened by 2 bases and J by 4 bases, with 10 bases between the two germline ends. The CDR3 sequence: CASSLRGGADTQYF. CDR3 nucleotides: TGTGCCAGCAGCTTACGCGGGGGCGCAGATACGCAGTATTTT.

The sample holds a few counts of this clone. The chain is built from TRBV5-6 and TRBJ1-5; TRBD1 might be the D (6 bases). The germline V and J ends were trimmed by 2 bases and 1 base, with 13 bases remaining between them. The CDR3 spans 16 residues. CDR1 is SGHDT and CDR2 is YYEEEE in the germline V gene. CDR3 amino acids: CASSLFPGQSNQPQHF. The CDR3 DNA reads TGTGCCAGCAGCTTATTCCCCGGACAGAGCAATCAGCCCCAGCATTTT.

This chain joins TRBV19 and TRBJ1-6, with a weak D call TRBD1 (5 bases). The CDR3 covers 13 residues. The V and J ends lost 5 bases and 9 bases respectively, with 11 bases between them. CDR1 LNHDA and CDR2 SQIVND come from the germline V gene (reference sequence). The CDR3 loop reads CASSLRDLSPLHF. The CDR3 region has the DNA TGTGCCAGTAGTCTAAGGGACCTTTCACCCCTCCACTTT.

This rearrangement joins TRBV19 to TRBJ1-2; perhaps TRBD1 as D (6 bases). CDR1 is LNHDA, CDR2 SQIVND, per germline (reference sequence). This CDR3 comprises 15 residues. The V and J ends lost 4 bases and 0 bases respectively, with 12 bases between them. The CDR3 loop is CASSTPRGANYGYTF. In DNA, the CDR3 is TGTGCCAGTAGTACCCCCAGGGGAGCTAACTATGGCTACACCTTC.

This clone was seen more than once but under ten times. This chain links TRBV7-9 with TRBJ1-6, with 7 nucleotides matching TRBD1. Germline CDR1 is SEHNR and CDR2 is FQNEAQ (reference sequence). V lost 1 base to trimming and J lost 6 bases; unmatched junction nucleotides: 6. The CDR3 length is 16 residues. The CDR3 coding sequence is TGTGCCAGCAGCTTAGAGGGGGCGGGAGGTAATTCACCCCTCCACTTT. Residues: CASSLEGAGGNSPLHF.

This clone turned up a few times. This chain connects TRBV12-5 to TRBJ1-1; D ambiguous. The CDR3 loop spans 11 amino acids. Trimming removed 6 bases from V and 0 bases from J, with 2 bases in between. CDR1 is LGHNT, CDR2 FRNRAP, per germline. This CDR3 reads CASGVNTEAFF. The CDR3 nucleotides are TGTGCTAGTGGAGTGAACACTGAAGCTTTCTTT.

The genes are TRBV24-1 and TRBJ2-1; the match to TRBD2 covers 13 bases. V lost 2 bases to trimming and J lost 5 bases; unmatched junction nucleotides: 5. Germline V gene lookup returns CDR1 KGHDR and CDR2 SFDVKD. This CDR3 has 17 amino acids. The CDR3 here is CATSDSGTSGTNNEQFF. DNA for the CDR3: TGTGCCACCAGTGATTCCGGGACTAGCGGGACCAACAATGAGCAGTTCTTC.

This rearrangement joins TRBV5-8 to TRBJ2-3; 10 bases match TRBD2. The CDR3 loop spans 15 amino acids. Trimming took 0 bases from V and 4 from J; bases not matched to a gene: 2. Germline V gene lookup returns CDR1 SGHTS and CDR2 YDEGEE. Here the CDR3 reads CASSLEGTSADTQYF. CDR3 bases: TGTGCCAGCAGCTTGGAAGGGACTAGCGCAGATACGCAGTATTTT.

The rearrangement links TRBV11-2 to TRBJ2-1; 10 bases map to TRBD2. The length of the CDR3 is 14 residues. J gave up 7 bases and V 3 bases, and 3 bases lay outside the gene matches. Looked up from germline, CDR1 is SGHAT and CDR2 is FQNNGV. CDR3 amino acids: CASSFLAGANEQFF. CDR3 sequence (DNA): TGTGCCAGCAGCTTCCTAGCGGGAGCGAATGAGCAGTTCTTC.

The V call is TRBV7-2, the J call TRBJ2-7, with 8 bases matching TRBD2. The CDR3 runs to 14 residues. V lost 10 bases to trimming and J lost 1 base; unmatched junction nucleotides: 9. CDR1 is SGHTA and CDR2 is FQGNSA in the germline V gene. CDR3 DNA sequence: TGTGCCACCGGGGGGGAACTTCTTTCCTACGAGCAGTACTTC. The encoded protein is CATGGELLSYEQYF. The full variable domain, rest sourced from reference TRBV7-2 and TRBJ2-7, is GAGVSQSPSNKVTEKGKDVELRCDPISGHTALYWYRQSLGQGLEFLIYFQGNSAPDKSGLPSDRFSAERTGGSVSTLTIQRTQQEDSAVYLCATGGELLSYEQYFGPGTRLTVT.

The chain has TRBV2 and TRBJ1-2, with D perhaps TRBD1 (5 bases). The germline V gene has CDR1 SNHLY and CDR2 FYNNEI. The CDR3 is 13 amino acids. Trimming cost V 6 bases and J 8 bases, with 16 bases left between them. The CDR3 DNA reads TGTGCCAGCAGGCGGGTTCAGGGAGGCGGCTACACCTTC. Its protein product is CASRRVQGGGYTF.

This clone has more than one count but fewer than ten. This chain links TRBV7-2 with TRBJ1-3; D perhaps matches TRBD1 (5 bases). The CDR3 extends over 18 amino acids. The germline V and J ends were trimmed by 0 bases and 1 base, with 16 bases remaining between them. Germline V gene data show CDR1 as SGHTA and CDR2 as FQGNSA. CDR3 coding DNA: TGTGCCAGCAGCTTAGCGGCGTCAGGGCAGGCGTCTGGAAACACCATATATTTT. Its protein is CASSLAASGQASGNTIYF.

This chain connects TRBV29-1 to TRBJ1-2, with 9 positions matching TRBD1. Germline values: CDR1 SQVTM, CDR2 ANQGSEA. This CDR3 region has 15 residues. V lost 3 bases and J lost 2; bases outside the gene matches: 7. CDR3 sequence reads: CSVDPLDRGNYGYTF. The CDR3 bases are TGCAGCGTTGACCCTTTGGACAGGGGAAACTATGGCTACACCTTC.

This clone occurred a few times. This sequence joins TRBV13 and TRBJ2-3; TRBD1 aligns across 8 bases. V dropped 4 bases and J dropped 0; count of bases not matched to a gene: 15. CDR3 length: 19 residues. In germline, CDR1 is PRHDT, CDR2 FYEKMQ (reference sequence). CDR3 loop: CASSSRKPGTGLSTDTQYF. The DNA for the CDR3 is TGTGCCAGCAGCTCGCGAAAACCTGGGACAGGCCTTAGCACAGATACGCAGTATTTT.

The CDR3 region has the DNA TGCGCCAGCAGCTTGGACGGGTCTATGAACACTGAAGCTTTCTTT. Translated, it gives CASSLDGSMNTEAFF. The chain combines TRBV5-1 with TRBJ1-1; D gene uncertain. V was pared by 0 bases and J by 0 bases, with 9 bases between. This CDR3 comprises 15 residues. The germline V gene encodes CDR1 SGHRS and CDR2 YFSETQ.

The table lists this clone with a count of one. The gene calls are TRBV27 and TRBJ2-3; TRBD2 is a possible D gene (6 bases). CDR1 and CDR2 (germline): MNHEY, SMNVEV (reference sequence). Trimming took off 8 bases at V and 0 bases at J, with 12 bases between the two ends. The CDR3 runs to 14 residues. The CDR3 sequence is CASLRRGSTDTQYF. The CDR3 bases are TGTGCCAGCCTAAGGCGGGGCAGCACAGATACGCAGTATTTT.

The rearrangement uses TRBV19 and TRBJ1-6; the D gene is possibly TRBD1 (6 bases). V lost 3 bases to trimming and J lost 5 bases, with 14 bases between them. This CDR3 is built from 16 residues. CDR1 is LNHDA and CDR2 is SQIVND in the germline V gene (reference sequence). The CDR3 region is CASSMTDRINNSPLHF. CDR3 nucleotide sequence: TGTGCCAGTAGTATGACCGACAGGATTAATAATTCACCCCTCCACTTT.

The chain links TRBV30 to TRBJ1-1; D unclear. The CDR3 totals 13 residues. Germline-derived CDR1 and CDR2 are GTSNPN and SVGIG (reference sequence). V gave up 3 bases and J gave up 5 bases, with 13 bases separating them. In nucleotides, the CDR3 is TGTGCCTGGAGCGATTACAGCCAGACTGAAGCTTTCTTT. Translated: CAWSDYSQTEAFF. Full variable domain (outside the CDR3, taken from reference TRBV30 and TRBJ1-1): SQTIHQWPATLVQPVGSPLSLECTVEGTSNPNLYWYRQAAGRGLQLLFYSVGIGQISSEVPQNLSASRPQDRQFILSSKKLLLSDSGFYLCAWSDYSQTEAFFGQGTRLTVV.